The entry below describes one T cell receptor beta chain. Its antigen is currently unknown. From germline, CDR1 is SGHRS and CDR2 YFSETQ. This CDR3 has 16 amino acids. V shed 1 base, J shed 0 bases, and the junction held 5 bases outside the gene matches. Every patient had mismatch repair deficiency by PCR or immunohistochemistry. TCRs were sequenced from a few patients responding to pembrolizumab. This record belongs to a study of PD-1 blockade in mismatch repair-deficient tumors. Study-level points and caveats: After pembrolizumab, tumor-resident clones rose rapidly, then generally contracted before radiologic responses.

Data came from immunoSEQ multiplex PCR; TCRdb stores just in-frame clones and leaves some out. The table lists tens of thousands of clones, around 80% of them singletons. V and J are TRBV5-1 and TRBJ2-3; 7 bases map to TRBD2. This TCR was sampled from an adult with mismatch repair-deficient cancer. The specimen was PBMCs, collected less than 7 weeks after starting pembrolizumab. The CDR3 loop reads CASSLPSGTSTDTQYF. The CDR3 DNA follows: TGCGCCAGCAGCTTGCCCAGCGGGACTAGCACAGATACGCAGTATTTT.